A single sample is the source of the 28 T cell receptor beta chains below, sequenced in a study of blood T cells in healthy people across ages. A second PCR of 7 to 11 cycles used a sample-barcoded 5' primer and a J-beta primer mix. TCRdb itself ran the 5' RACE reads through MiXCR, one entry per CDR3 protein. The table has 1,300,000 or so distinct CDR3 sequences, 45% to 70% seen once. The sample was blood. All receptors come from a young man in good health.

The chain is built from TRBV28 and TRBJ1-2; no clear D. V lost 2 bases to trimming and J lost 0 bases, with 7 bases between them. The CDR3 is 14 amino acids. Per the germline V gene, CDR1 is MDHEN and CDR2 is SYDVKM. CDR3 bases: TGTGCCAGCAGTTTAGTCAGCTCTAACTATGGCTACACCTTC. This translates into CASSLVSSNYGYTF.

This sequence joins TRBV7-6 and TRBJ2-6; D gene ambiguous. The CDR3 is made up of 19 amino acids. Trimming left V 1 base short and J 0 bases short, with 16 bases between. Germline loops: CDR1 SGHVS, CDR2 FNYEAQ. The CDR3 DNA reads as TGTGCCAGCAGCTTAGAGGGCAGATCCCACCTCTCTGGGGCCAACGTCCTGACTTTC. This codes for CASSLEGRSHLSGANVLTF.

This clonotype was detected a few times. This chain connects TRBV6-1 to TRBJ1-1; D is unclear. Deletions cut 1 base from V and 3 bases from J, with 12 bases between. Per germline, CDR1 MNHNS and CDR2 SASEGT. CDR3 length: 15 residues. The CDR3 protein is CASSEVKLGYTEAFF. CDR3 bases: TGTGCCAGCAGTGAAGTCAAGTTAGGCTACACTGAAGCTTTCTTT.

This clonotype was seen a handful of times. J is TRBJ2-5 and V is TRBV5-1; D call uncertain. The CDR3 covers 17 residues. Deletions cut 4 bases from V and 0 bases from J, with 19 bases between. The germline CDR1 and CDR2 sequences are SGHRS and YFSETQ. The CDR3: CASSPPGSLDYQETQYF. Here the CDR3 DNA reads TGCGCCAGCAGCCCTCCTGGTAGTCTTGATTACCAAGAGACCCAGTACTTC.

This chain links TRBV21-1 with TRBJ1-5; the table's TRBD1 call for D was not verified on the DNA. TRBV21-1 is assigned pseudogene status. The CDR3 length is 18 residues. The DNA of the CDR3 is TGTGCCAGCAGCTGCCGGGACAGGGAGGTCAATAGCAATCAGCCCCAGCATTTT. Encoded protein: CASSCRDREVNSNQPQHF.

The chain uses TRBV4-3 and TRBJ1-1; D remains unclear. The germline gives CDR1 LGHNA, CDR2 YSLEER. The CDR3 has 14 amino acids. Trimming removed 0 bases at V and 1 base at J, with 6 bases between. The CDR3 region has the DNA TGCGCCAGCAGCCAAGACGCGCCGAACACTGAAGCTTTCTTT. It specifies CASSQDAPNTEAFF.

This sequence joins TRBV6-2 or TRBV6-3 and TRBJ2-5; TRBD2 matches at 9 bases. After removal of 6 bases from V and 2 bases from J, the junction contained 10 bases not matched to a gene. This CDR3 has 16 residues. Germline V gene lookup returns CDR1 MNHEY and CDR2 SVGEGT. The DNA of the CDR3 is TGTGCCAGCAGCCTTGGACTAGCGAGAGAACAAGAGACCCAGTACTTC. Its translation: CASSLGLAREQETQYF.

This sequence joins TRBV27 and TRBJ1-5; D ambiguous. Germline assignment: CDR1 MNHEY and CDR2 SMNVEV (reference sequence). This CDR3 is 17 amino acids long. V was pared by 5 bases and J by 1 base, with 18 bases between. The CDR3 spells CASSDIFKMESNQPQHF. Here the CDR3 DNA reads TGTGCCAGCAGTGACATCTTTAAGATGGAAAGCAATCAGCCCCAGCATTTT.

The rearrangement uses TRBV27 and TRBJ2-3; a weak D match, TRBD2 (6 bases). The CDR3 is made up of 16 amino acids. Germline V gene lookup returns CDR1 MNHEY and CDR2 SMNVEV (reference sequence). V was trimmed by 5 bases and J by 3 bases, leaving 18 bases between them. The CDR3, as DNA: TGTGCCAGCAGTGCGAGGAAAGCGGGTAGGACAGATACGCAGTATTTT. Its protein product is CASSARKAGRTDTQYF.

About this clonotype itself: A much bigger clone sits one base away, suggesting this may be a read error. This chain uses TRBV29-1 with TRBJ2-7; 10 positions match TRBD1. CDR1 SQVTM and CDR2 ANQGSEA come from the germline V gene. The CDR3 is 13 residues long. The ends lost 8 bases at V and 7 bases at J; junction bases unmatched: 11. Written as DNA, the CDR3 is TGCAGCTCGTGGGGGGACAGGGGCGATGAGCAGTACTTC. This translates into CSSWGDRGDEQYF.

J is TRBJ1-1 and V is TRBV27, with D possibly matching TRBD1 (6 bases). The V and J ends lost 7 bases and 5 bases respectively, with 20 bases between them. The CDR3 extends over 15 amino acids. The germline V gene encodes CDR1 MNHEY and CDR2 SMNVEV (reference sequence). CDR3 sequence reads: CASKVGASGLTEAFF. As DNA, the CDR3 is TGTGCCAGCAAAGTGGGGGCAAGTGGGCTAACTGAAGCTTTCTTT.

The rearrangement joins TRBV5-1 to TRBJ1-6; 8 bases agree with TRBD1. Per the germline V gene, CDR1 is SGHRS and CDR2 is YFSETQ. This CDR3 has 15 amino acids. J lost 7 bases, V lost 3 bases, and 6 bases had no gene match. In DNA form, the CDR3 reads TGCGCCAGCAGCTGGTCCGGGACAGGCAATTCACCCCTCCACTTT. This codes for CASSWSGTGNSPLHF.

Worth noting for this clonotype: Compared with germline, one end of the junction differs, possibly owing to a read error. The chain carries TRBV5-1 and TRBJ1-1; D is perhaps TRBD1 (5 bases). The CDR3 covers 15 residues. The V gene's germline CDR1 is SGHRS and CDR2 YFSETQ. CDR3 in amino acids: CASNLGQGGGTEAFF. The CDR3 nucleotides are TGCGCCAGCAACTTGGGCCAGGGCGGGGGCACTGAAGCTTTCTTT. The variable domain in full, completed from reference TRBV5-1 and TRBJ1-1, reads KAGVTQTPRYLIKTRGQQVTLSCSPISGHRSVSWYQQTPGQGLQFLFEYFSETQRNKGNFPGRFSGRQFSNSRSEMNVSTLELGDSALYLCASNLGQGGGTEAFFGQGTRLTVV.

This clonotype has just one count. The chain employs TRBV7-2 and TRBJ2-5, with TRBD2 matching 8 bases. Germline CDR1 SGHTA, CDR2 FQGNSA. The J segment lost 2 bases and the V segment lost 1 base, leaving 6 bases of the junction unmatched. The CDR3 length is 16 residues. CDR3 nucleotide sequence: TGTGCCAGCAGCTTAGGCTGGACTAGCCTACAAGAGACCCAGTACTTC. This gives the protein CASSLGWTSLQETQYF.

This chain links TRBV12-3 or TRBV12-4 with TRBJ2-6, with D perhaps TRBD1 (5 bases). This CDR3 contains 15 residues. Trimming shortened V by 5 bases and J by 4 bases, and 12 bases separated the two germline ends. The CDR3 DNA sequence: TGTGCCAGCAGTCAACAGGCGGCGGGGGCCAACGTCCTGACTTTC. Translated, it gives CASSQQAAGANVLTF.

This clonotype was recorded at least ten times. The chain combines TRBV2 with TRBJ1-1; D possibly corresponds to TRBD1 (6 bases). Germline values: CDR1 SNHLY, CDR2 FYNNEI. The germline V and J ends were trimmed by 8 bases and 4 bases, with 11 bases remaining between them. The CDR3 covers 12 residues. The CDR3 coding sequence is TGTGCCAGCGCACAGGGAAGCACTGAAGCTTTCTTT. Its protein is CASAQGSTEAFF.

This clonotype has more than one count but fewer than ten. The chain carries TRBV12-3 or TRBV12-4 and TRBJ1-6; TRBD1 matches 11 bases. Trimming took 3 bases from V and 6 from J; bases not matched to a gene: 4. This CDR3 has 16 residues. DNA for the CDR3: TGTGCCAGCAGTTTGACCGGGACAGGGGGTAATTCACCCCTCCACTTT. This sequence encodes CASSLTGTGGNSPLHF.

This clonotype was detected only a few times. The rearrangement uses TRBV29-1 and TRBJ2-3; D may be TRBD2 (6 bases). Trimming removed 6 bases at V and 1 base at J, with 17 bases between. The CDR3 runs 15 residues. Germline loops: CDR1 SQVTM, CDR2 ANQGSEA. In DNA, the CDR3 is TGCAGCGTCAGCTCCCGGGACTCGCGCACAGATACGCAGTATTTT. Amino acid sequence: CSVSSRDSRTDTQYF.

This chain uses TRBV6-1 with TRBJ1-2, with TRBD1 identical over 8 bases. The CDR3 totals 15 residues. Trimming removed 2 bases from V and 4 bases from J; junction bases left unmatched: 6. Germline assignment: CDR1 MNHNS and CDR2 SASEGT. The DNA of the CDR3 is TGTGCCAGCAGTGAAAGGACAGGGACATTCTATGGCTACACCTTC. Translated, it gives CASSERTGTFYGYTF.

The chain joins TRBV3-1 to TRBJ1-1, with D unclear. Trimming left V 1 base short and J 8 bases short, with 8 bases between. Germline V lookup: CDR1 LGHDT, CDR2 YNNKEL (reference sequence). The CDR3 length is 12 residues. In DNA form, the CDR3 reads TGTGCCAGCAGCCAAGGGGATCTGGAAGCTTTCTTT. Encoded protein: CASSQGDLEAFF.

This chain links TRBV5-6 with TRBJ2-7; TRBD1 agrees at 9 bases. From germline, CDR1 is SGHDT and CDR2 YYEEEE. This CDR3 is built from 16 residues. Germline trimming cut 1 base from V and 4 bases from J; bases unmatched to any gene: 9. In nucleotides, the CDR3 is TGTGCCAGCAGCTTGAGAAGGGGACAGGGAAAATACGAGCAGTACTTC. It codes for CASSLRRGQGKYEQYF. Full variable domain (rest looked up from reference TRBV5-6 and TRBJ2-7): DAGVTQSPTHLIKTRGQQVTLRCSPKSGHDTVSWYQQALGQGPQFIFQYYEEEERQRGNFPDRFSGHQFPNYSSELNVNALLLGDSALYLCASSLRRGQGKYEQYFGPGTRLTVT.

DNA of the CDR3: TGTGCCAGTAGCCCCTGGACGGCCCTAGCCAAAAACATTCAGTACTTC. It codes for CASSPWTALAKNIQYF. The chain employs TRBV19 and TRBJ2-4; no reliable D call. The CDR3 consists of 16 residues. Trimming stripped 6 bases from V and 0 bases from J, with 15 bases between. Germline V CDR1 and CDR2: LNHDA, SQIVND (reference sequence).

Only a few counts were recorded for this clonotype. Written as DNA, the CDR3 is TGCGCCAGCAGCCAAGTGGCGCCAAACCAAGAGACCCAGTACTTC. Encoded protein: CASSQVAPNQETQYF. The chain employs TRBV4-1 and TRBJ2-5; no reliable D call. CDR3 length: 15 amino acids. Germline lookup yields CDR1 MGHRA and CDR2 YSYEKL. The ends were cut back, 1 base at V and 0 bases at J, with 9 bases in the middle.

There are a few counts of this clonotype. V and J are TRBV20-1 and TRBJ2-1; TRBD2 agrees at 8 bases. The V gene end was trimmed by 1 base and the J gene end by 9 bases; junction bases not matched to a gene: 5. The CDR3 consists of 13 residues. The V gene's germline CDR1 is DFQATT and CDR2 SNEGSKA (reference sequence). The CDR3 nucleotides read TGCAGTGCTAGAGCCCGGGGGGGCCCTGAGCAGTTCTTC. Its translation: CSARARGGPEQFF.

This chain links TRBV5-1 with TRBJ1-1; no firm D call. CDR1 and CDR2 from the germline V gene are SGHRS and YFSETQ. The length of the CDR3 is 15 residues. Trimming removed 4 bases from V and 3 bases from J, with 16 bases in between. The CDR3 DNA is TGCGCCAGCAGCCACAACTCGCATCCTTACACTGAAGCTTTCTTT. Amino acid sequence: CASSHNSHPYTEAFF.

This rearrangement joins TRBV27 to TRBJ1-5, with 9 nucleotides matching TRBD1. With 5 bases clipped from V and 6 bases from J, the junction kept 2 bases outside the gene matches. Germline CDR1 is MNHEY and CDR2 is SMNVEV (reference sequence). There are 13 residues in the CDR3. The DNA of the CDR3 is TGTGCCAGCAGTGGGGACAGGGCTCAGCCCCAGCATTTT. Translation gives CASSGDRAQPQHF.

This rearrangement joins TRBV4-1 to TRBJ1-4; a weak D match, TRBD1 (5 bases). The CDR3 runs 14 residues. Germline V gene sequence: CDR1 MGHRA, CDR2 YSYEKL. Trimming removed 8 bases from V and 7 bases from J, with 17 bases in between. DNA for the CDR3: TGCGCCAGCGCCGGGAGAGGGACCTCTGAAAAACTGTTTTTT. Encoded protein: CASAGRGTSEKLFF.

The gene calls are TRBV19 and TRBJ2-7; a possible D gene is TRBD1 (5 bases). With the DNA end fitting TRBJ2-5 better, the J assignment may be wrong. The CDR3 is 14 residues long. Germline values: CDR1 LNHDA, CDR2 SQIVND (reference sequence). CDR3 residues: CATSDSSSLKTQYF. CDR3 in DNA: TGTGCCACCAGCGACAGCTCGTCGTTGAAGACCCAGTACTTC.